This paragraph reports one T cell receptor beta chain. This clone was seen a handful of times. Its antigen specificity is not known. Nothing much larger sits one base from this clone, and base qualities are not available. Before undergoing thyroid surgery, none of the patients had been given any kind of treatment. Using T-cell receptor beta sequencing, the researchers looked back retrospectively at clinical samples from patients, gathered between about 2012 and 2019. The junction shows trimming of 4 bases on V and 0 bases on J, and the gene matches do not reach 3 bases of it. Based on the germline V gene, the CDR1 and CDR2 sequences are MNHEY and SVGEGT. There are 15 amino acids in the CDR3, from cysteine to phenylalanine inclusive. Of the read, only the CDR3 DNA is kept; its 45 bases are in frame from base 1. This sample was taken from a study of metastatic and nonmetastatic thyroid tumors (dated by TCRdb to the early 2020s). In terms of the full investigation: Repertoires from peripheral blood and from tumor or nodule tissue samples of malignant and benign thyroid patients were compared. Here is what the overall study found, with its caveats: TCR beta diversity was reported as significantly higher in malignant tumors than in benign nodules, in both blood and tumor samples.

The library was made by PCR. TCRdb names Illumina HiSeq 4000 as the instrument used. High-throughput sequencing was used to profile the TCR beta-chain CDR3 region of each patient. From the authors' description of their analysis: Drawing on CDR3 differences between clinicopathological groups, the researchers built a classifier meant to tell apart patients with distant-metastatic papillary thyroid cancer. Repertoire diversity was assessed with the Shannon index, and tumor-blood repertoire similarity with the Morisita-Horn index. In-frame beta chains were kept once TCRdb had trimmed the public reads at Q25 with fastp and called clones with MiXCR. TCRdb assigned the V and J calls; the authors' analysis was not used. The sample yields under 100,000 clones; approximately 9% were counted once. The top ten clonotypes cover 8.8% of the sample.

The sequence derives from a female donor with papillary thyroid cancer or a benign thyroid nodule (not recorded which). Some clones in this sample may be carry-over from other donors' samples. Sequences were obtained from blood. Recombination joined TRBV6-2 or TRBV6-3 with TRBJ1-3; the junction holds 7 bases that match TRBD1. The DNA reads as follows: TGTGCCAGCAGTTCGTGGACAGGCTCTGGAAACACCATATATTTT. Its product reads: CASSSWTGSGNTIYF.